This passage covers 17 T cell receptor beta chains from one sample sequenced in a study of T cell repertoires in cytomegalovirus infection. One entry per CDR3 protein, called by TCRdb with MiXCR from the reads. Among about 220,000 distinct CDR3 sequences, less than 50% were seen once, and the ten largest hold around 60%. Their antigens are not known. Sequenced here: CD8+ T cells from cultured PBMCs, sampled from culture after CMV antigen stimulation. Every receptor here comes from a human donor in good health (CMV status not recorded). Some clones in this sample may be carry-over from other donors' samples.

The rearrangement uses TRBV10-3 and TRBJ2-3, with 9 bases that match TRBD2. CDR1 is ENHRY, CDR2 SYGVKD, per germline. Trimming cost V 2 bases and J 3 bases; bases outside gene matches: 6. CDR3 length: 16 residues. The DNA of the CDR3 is TGTGCCATCAGTGAGGCAGCGGGGGGTCGGACAGATACGCAGTATTTT. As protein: CAISEAAGGRTDTQYF.

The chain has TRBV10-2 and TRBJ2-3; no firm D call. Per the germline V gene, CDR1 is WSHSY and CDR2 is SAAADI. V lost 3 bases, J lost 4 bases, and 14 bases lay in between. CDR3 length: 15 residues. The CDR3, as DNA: TGCGCCAGCAGTGATGGGCCCTCAAACGCAGATACGCAGTATTTT. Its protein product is CASSDGPSNADTQYF.

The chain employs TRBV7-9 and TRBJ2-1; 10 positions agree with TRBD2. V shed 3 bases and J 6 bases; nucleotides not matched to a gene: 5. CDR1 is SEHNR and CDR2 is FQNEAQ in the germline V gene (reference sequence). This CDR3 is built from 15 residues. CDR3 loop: CASSFSGRALNEQFF. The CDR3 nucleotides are TGTGCCAGCAGCTTCAGCGGGAGGGCCCTCAATGAGCAGTTCTTC.

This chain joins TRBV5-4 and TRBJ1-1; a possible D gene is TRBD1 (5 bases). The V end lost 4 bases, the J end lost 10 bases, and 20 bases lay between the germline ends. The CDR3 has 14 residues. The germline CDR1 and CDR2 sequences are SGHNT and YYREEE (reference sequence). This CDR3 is CASSQTVDGMGAFF. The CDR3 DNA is TGTGCCAGCAGCCAGACAGTGGATGGAATGGGAGCTTTCTTT.

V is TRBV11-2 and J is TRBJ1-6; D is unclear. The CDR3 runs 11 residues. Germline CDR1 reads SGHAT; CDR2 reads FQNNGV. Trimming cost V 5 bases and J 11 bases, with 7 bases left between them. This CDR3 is CASSGGAPLHF. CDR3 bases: TGTGCCAGCAGCGGCGGGGCACCCCTCCACTTT.

The CDR3 protein is CASSQIQGATGELFF. The DNA of the CDR3 is TGCGCCAGCAGCCAAATCCAGGGGGCAACCGGGGAGCTGTTTTTT. The V gene is TRBV4-3, the J gene TRBJ2-2; TRBD1 matches at 8 bases. This CDR3 is 15 amino acids long. Germline CDR1 LGHNA, CDR2 YSLEER. The junction had 4 bases not matched to a gene; V was cut back by 2 bases and J by 5 bases.

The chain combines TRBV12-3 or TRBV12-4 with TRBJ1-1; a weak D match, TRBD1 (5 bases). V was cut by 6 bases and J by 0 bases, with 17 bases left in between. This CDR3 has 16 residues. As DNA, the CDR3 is TGTGCCAGCAGCCCGCGCGCGGGACTACTGAACACTGAAGCTTTCTTT. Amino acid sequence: CASSPRAGLLNTEAFF.

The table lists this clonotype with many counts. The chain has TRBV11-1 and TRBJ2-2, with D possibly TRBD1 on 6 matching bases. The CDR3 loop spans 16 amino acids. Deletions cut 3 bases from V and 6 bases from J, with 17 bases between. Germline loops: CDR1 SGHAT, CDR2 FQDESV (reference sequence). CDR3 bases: TGTGCCAGCAGCTTCTTCCGGGACATCTCAGCCGGGGAGCTGTTTTTT. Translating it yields CASSFFRDISAGELFF.

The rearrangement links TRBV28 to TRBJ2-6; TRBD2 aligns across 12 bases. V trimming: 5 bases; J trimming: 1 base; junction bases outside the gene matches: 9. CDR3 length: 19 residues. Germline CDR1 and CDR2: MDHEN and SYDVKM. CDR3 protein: CASSGILAGGPSGANVLTF. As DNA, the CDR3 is TGTGCCAGCAGTGGCATTCTAGCGGGAGGGCCGTCTGGGGCCAACGTCCTGACTTTC.

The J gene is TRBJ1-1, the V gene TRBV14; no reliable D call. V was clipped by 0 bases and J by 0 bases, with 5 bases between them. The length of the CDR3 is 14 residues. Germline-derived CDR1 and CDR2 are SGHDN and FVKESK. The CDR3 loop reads CASSQDAMNTEAFF. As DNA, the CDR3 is TGTGCCAGCAGCCAAGATGCCATGAACACTGAAGCTTTCTTT.

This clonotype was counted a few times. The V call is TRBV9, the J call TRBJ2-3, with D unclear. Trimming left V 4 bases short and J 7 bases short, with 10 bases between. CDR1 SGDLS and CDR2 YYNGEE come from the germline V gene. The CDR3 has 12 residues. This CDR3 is CASSTPSYTQYF. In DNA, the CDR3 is TGTGCCAGCAGCACCCCCTCTTATACGCAGTATTTT.

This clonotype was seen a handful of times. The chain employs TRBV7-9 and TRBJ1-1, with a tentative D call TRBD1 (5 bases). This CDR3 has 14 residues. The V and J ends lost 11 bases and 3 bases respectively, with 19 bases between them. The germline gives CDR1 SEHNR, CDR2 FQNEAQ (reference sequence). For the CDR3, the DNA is TGTGCCCTAACCCCCGGGGACTACCACACTGAAGCTTTCTTT. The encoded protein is CALTPGDYHTEAFF.

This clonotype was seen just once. The CDR3 region has the DNA TGTGCCAGCAGCTCAGGGGGCTCTGGGGCCAACGTCCTGACTTTC. Translated, it gives CASSSGGSGANVLTF. This rearrangement joins TRBV5-4 to TRBJ2-6; 7 nucleotides match TRBD1. V gave up 3 bases and J gave up 0 bases; unmatched junction bases: 0. CDR3 length: 15 amino acids. The V gene's germline CDR1 is SGHNT and CDR2 YYREEE (reference sequence).

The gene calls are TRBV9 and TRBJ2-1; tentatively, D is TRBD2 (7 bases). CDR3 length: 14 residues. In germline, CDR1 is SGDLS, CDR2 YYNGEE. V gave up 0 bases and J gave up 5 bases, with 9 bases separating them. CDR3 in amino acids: CASSVGGGNNEQFF. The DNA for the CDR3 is TGTGCCAGCAGCGTAGGGGGGGGCAACAATGAGCAGTTCTTC.

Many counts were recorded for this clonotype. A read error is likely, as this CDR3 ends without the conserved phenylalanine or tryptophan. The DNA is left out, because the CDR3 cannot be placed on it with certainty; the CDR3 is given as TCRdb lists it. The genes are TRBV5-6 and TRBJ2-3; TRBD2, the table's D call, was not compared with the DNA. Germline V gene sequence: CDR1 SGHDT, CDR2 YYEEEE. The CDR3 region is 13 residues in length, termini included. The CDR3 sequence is CASSLGAGSGPVE.

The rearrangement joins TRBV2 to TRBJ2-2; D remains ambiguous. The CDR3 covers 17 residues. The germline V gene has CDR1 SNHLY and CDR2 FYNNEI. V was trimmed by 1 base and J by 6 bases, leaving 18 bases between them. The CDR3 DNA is TGTGCCAGCAGTGAAGGTTTTAGGCGACCCAATGCCGGGGAGCTGTTTTTT. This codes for CASSEGFRRPNAGELFF.

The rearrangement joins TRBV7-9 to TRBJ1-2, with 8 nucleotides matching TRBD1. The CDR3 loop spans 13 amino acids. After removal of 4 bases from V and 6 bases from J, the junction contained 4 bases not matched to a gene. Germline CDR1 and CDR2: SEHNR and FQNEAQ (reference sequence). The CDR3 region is CASSSDRDNGYTF. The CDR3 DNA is TGTGCCAGCAGCTCGGACAGGGACAATGGCTACACCTTC. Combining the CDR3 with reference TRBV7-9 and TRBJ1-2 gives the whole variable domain DTGVSQNPRHKITKRGQNVTFRCDPISEHNRLYWYRQTLGQGPEFLTYFQNEAQLEKSRLLSDRFSAERPKGSFSTLEIQRTEQGDSAMYLCASSSDRDNGYTFGSGTRLTVV.